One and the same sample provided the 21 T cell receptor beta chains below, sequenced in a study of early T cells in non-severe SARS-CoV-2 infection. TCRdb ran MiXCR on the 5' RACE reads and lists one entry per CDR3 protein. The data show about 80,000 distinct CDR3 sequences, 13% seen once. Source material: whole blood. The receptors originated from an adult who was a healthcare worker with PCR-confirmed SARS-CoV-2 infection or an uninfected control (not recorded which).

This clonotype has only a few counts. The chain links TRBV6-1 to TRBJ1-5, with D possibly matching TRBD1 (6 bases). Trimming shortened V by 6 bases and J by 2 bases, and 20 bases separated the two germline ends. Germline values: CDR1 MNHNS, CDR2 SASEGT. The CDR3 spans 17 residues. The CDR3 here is CASRHRAMPGGNQPQHF. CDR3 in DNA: TGTGCCAGCAGGCACAGGGCGATGCCTGGGGGCAATCAGCCCCAGCATTTT.

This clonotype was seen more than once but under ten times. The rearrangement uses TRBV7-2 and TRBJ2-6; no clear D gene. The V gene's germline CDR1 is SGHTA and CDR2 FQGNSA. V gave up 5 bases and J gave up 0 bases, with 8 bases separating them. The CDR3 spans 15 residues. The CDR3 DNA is TGTGCCAGCAGCCCGGACCACTCTGGGGCCAACGTCCTGACTTTC. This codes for CASSPDHSGANVLTF. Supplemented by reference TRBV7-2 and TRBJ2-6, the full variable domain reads GAGVSQSPSNKVTEKGKDVELRCDPISGHTALYWYRQSLGQGLEFLIYFQGNSAPDKSGLPSDRFSAERTGGSVSTLTIQRTQQEDSAVYLCASSPDHSGANVLTFGAGSRLTVL.

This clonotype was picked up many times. For the CDR3, the DNA is TGTGCCAGCAGTTACCGGACTAGCAATTCCTACAATGAGCAGTTCTTC. It yields the protein CASSYRTSNSYNEQFF. V usage is TRBV6-6 and J usage is TRBJ2-1, with TRBD2 matching 8 bases. Per the germline V gene, CDR1 is MNHNY and CDR2 is SVGAGI (reference sequence). J was trimmed by 1 base and V by 2 bases; bases with no gene match: 4. The CDR3 extends over 16 amino acids.

The CDR3 loop reads CASRTGTLNTGELFF. For the CDR3, the DNA is TGTGCCAGCAGAACCGGGACCCTAAACACCGGGGAGCTGTTTTTT. This sequence joins TRBV6-2 or TRBV6-3 and TRBJ2-2; D is tentatively TRBD1 or TRBD2 (5 bases each). The CDR3 contains 15 residues. The V gene's germline CDR1 is MNHEY and CDR2 SVGEGT. Between the trimmed V and J ends, which lost 6 bases and 2 bases, there was a span of 13 bases.

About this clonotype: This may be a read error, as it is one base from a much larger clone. CDR3 nucleotide sequence: TGTGCCAGCAGAATGGCGGCTAGCGGGCACACCGGGGAGCTGTTTTTT. Its translation: CASRMAASGHTGELFF. The chain employs TRBV7-2 and TRBJ2-2; 8 nucleotides align to TRBD2. Germline assignment: CDR1 SGHTA and CDR2 FQGNSA. V was pared by 6 bases and J by 3 bases, with 9 bases of the junction left unmatched. This CDR3 spans 16 amino acids.

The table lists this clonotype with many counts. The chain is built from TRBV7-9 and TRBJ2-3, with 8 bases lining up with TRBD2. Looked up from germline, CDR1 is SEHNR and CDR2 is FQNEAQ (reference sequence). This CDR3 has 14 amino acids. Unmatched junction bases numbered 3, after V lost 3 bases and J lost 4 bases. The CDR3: CASSLGAGADTQYF. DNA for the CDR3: TGTGCCAGCAGCTTGGGAGCGGGAGCAGATACGCAGTATTTT. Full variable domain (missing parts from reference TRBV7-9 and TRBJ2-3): DTGVSQNPRHKITKRGQNVTFRCDPISEHNRLYWYRQTLGQGPEFLTYFQNEAQLEKSRLLSDRFSAERPKGSFSTLEIQRTEQGDSAMYLCASSLGAGADTQYFGPGTRLTVL.

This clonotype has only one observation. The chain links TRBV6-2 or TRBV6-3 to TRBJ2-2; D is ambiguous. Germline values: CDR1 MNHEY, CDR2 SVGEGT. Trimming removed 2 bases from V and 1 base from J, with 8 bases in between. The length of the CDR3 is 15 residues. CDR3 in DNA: TGTGCCAGCAGTTACGGTACTGGGAACACCGGGGAGCTGTTTTTT. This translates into CASSYGTGNTGELFF.

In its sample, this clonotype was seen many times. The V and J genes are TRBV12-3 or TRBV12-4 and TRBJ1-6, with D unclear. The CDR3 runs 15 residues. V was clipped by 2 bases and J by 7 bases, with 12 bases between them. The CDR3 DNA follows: TGTGCCAGCAGTTTAACGGGCACCCGAAATTCACCCCTCCACTTT. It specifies CASSLTGTRNSPLHF.

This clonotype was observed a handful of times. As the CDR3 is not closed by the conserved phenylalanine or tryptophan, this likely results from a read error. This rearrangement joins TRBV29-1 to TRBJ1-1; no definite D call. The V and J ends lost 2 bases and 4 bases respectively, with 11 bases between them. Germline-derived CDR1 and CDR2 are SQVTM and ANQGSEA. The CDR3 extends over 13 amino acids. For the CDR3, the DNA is TGCAGCGTTGAAAAGGGAAGCGGCACTGAAGCTTTCTCT. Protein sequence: CSVEKGSGTEAFS.

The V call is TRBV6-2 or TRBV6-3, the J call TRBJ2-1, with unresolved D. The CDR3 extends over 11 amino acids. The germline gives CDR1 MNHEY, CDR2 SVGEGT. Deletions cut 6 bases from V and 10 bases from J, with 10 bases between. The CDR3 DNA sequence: TGTGCCAGCAGCCTTCTTGGGGAGCAGTTCTTC. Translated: CASSLLGEQFF.

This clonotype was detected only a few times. CDR3 protein: CASSETGRRELFF. The CDR3 DNA reads as TGTGCCAGCAGTGAAACCGGCAGGAGGGAGCTGTTTTTT. The rearrangement links TRBV2 to TRBJ2-2; no clear D gene. Germline CDR1 is SNHLY and CDR2 is FYNNEI. Trimming removed 2 bases at V and 9 bases at J, with 10 bases between. This CDR3 spans 13 amino acids.

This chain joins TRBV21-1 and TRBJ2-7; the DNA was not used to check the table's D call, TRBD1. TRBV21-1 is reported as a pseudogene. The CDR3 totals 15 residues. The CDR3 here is CASSNFRDSTYEQYF. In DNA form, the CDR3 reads TGTGCCAGCAGCAACTTTCGGGACAGTACCTACGAGCAGTACTTC.

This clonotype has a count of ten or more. The CDR3 DNA reads as TGCAGTGCTAGAGACGCCCGAACCGGGCGCCAAGAGACCCAGTACTTC. This encodes CSARDARTGRQETQYF. This chain connects TRBV20-1 to TRBJ2-5; D is unclear. V was clipped by 0 bases and J by 1 base, with 15 bases between them. The V gene's germline CDR1 is DFQATT and CDR2 SNEGSKA (reference sequence). The CDR3 runs 16 residues.

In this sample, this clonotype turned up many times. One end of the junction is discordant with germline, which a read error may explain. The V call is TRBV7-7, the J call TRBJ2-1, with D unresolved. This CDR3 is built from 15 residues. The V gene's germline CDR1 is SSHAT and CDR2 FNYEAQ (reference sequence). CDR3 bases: TGTGCTAGCAGCTTCGTGGAGAGCTCCTACAATGAGCAGTTCTTC. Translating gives CASSFVESSYNEQFF.

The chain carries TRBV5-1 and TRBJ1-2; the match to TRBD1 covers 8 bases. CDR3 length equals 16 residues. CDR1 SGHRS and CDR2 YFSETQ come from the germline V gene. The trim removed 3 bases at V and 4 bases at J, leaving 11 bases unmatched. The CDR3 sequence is CASSSGQVLIPYGYTF. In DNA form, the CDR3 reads TGCGCCAGCAGCTCGGGACAGGTCCTGATCCCCTATGGCTACACCTTC.

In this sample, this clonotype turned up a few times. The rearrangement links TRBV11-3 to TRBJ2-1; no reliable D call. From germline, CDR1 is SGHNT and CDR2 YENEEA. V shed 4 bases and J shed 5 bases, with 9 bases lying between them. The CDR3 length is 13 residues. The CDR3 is CASSSPLDNEQFF. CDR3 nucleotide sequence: TGTGCCAGCAGCTCGCCCTTAGACAATGAGCAGTTCTTC.

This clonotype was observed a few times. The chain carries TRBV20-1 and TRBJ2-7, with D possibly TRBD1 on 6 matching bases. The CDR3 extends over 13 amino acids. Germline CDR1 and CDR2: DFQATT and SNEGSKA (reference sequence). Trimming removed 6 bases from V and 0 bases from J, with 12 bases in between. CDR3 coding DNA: TGCAGTGCCGCGGACAGAAGCTCCTACGAGCAGTACTTC. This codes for CSAADRSSYEQYF.

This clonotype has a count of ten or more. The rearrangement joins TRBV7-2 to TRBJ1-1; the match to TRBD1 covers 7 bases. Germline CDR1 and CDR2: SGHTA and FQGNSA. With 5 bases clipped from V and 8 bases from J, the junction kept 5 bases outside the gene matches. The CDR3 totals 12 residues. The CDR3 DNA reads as TGTGCCAGCAGCCGGGGACAGCCAGAAGCTTTCTTT. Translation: CASSRGQPEAFF.

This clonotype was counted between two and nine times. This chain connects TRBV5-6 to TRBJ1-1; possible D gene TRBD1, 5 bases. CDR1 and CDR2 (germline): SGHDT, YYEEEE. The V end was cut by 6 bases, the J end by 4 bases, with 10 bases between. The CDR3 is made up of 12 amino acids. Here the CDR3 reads CASTAGLTEAFF. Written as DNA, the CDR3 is TGTGCCAGCACGGCGGGGCTCACTGAAGCTTTCTTT.

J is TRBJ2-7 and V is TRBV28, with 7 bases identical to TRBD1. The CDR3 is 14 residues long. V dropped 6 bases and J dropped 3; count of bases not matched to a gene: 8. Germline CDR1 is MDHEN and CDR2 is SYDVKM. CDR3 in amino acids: CASSNRGSGYEQYF. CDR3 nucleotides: TGTGCCAGCAGCAACAGGGGATCAGGCTACGAGCAGTACTTC.

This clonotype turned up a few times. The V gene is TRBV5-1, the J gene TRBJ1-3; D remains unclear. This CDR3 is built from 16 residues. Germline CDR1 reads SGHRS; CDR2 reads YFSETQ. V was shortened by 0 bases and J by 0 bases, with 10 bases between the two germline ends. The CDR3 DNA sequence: TGCGCCAGCAGCTTGGCCGGCAGGTACTCTGGAAACACCATATATTTT. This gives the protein CASSLAGRYSGNTIYF.